The 4 T cell receptor beta chains below all came from one sample that was sequenced in a study of OX40 agonist ivuxolimab in advanced cancers. Data came from immunoSEQ multiplex PCR; TCRdb stores just in-frame clones and leaves some out. The sample lists about 56,000 clones, over 75% occurring once. The material sequenced was CD4+ or CD8+ T cells sorted from blood, taken in a trial of the OX40 agonist ivuxolimab. The receptors were sampled from an adult with an advanced solid tumor such as melanoma, head and neck, liver or kidney cancer.

The V and J genes are TRBV28 and TRBJ2-1, with 8 bases matching TRBD2. V was clipped by 2 bases and J by 10 bases; unmatched bases: 10. CDR1 is MDHEN and CDR2 is SYDVKM in the germline V gene. CDR3 length: 15 amino acids. The CDR3 coding sequence is TGTGCCAGCAGTTTACTGGCGGGAGGAGGGGGGGAGCAGTTCTTC. Protein product: CASSLLAGGGGEQFF.

The chain links TRBV2 to TRBJ2-1, with 8 bases that match TRBD1. CDR1 and CDR2 from the germline V gene are SNHLY and FYNNEI. The length of the CDR3 is 15 residues. J lost 4 bases, V lost 5 bases, and 7 bases had no gene match. This CDR3 reads CASSRTGLGYNEQFF. The CDR3 DNA sequence: TGTGCCAGCAGTAGGACAGGGTTAGGGTACAATGAGCAGTTCTTC.

The chain has TRBV29-1 and TRBJ1-1; D ambiguous. The V end lost 6 bases, the J end lost 1 base, and 18 bases lay between the germline ends. The CDR3 is 15 amino acids. The germline CDR1 and CDR2 sequences are SQVTM and ANQGSEA. The CDR3 reads CSVRRSGQPNTEAFF. CDR3 bases: TGCAGCGTCCGACGGAGCGGGCAGCCGAACACTGAAGCTTTCTTT. The whole variable domain, remainder taken from reference TRBV29-1 and TRBJ1-1, is SAVISQKPSRDICQRGTSLTIQCQVDSQVTMMFWYRQQPGQSLTLIATANQGSEATYESGFVIDKFPISRPNLTFSTLTVSNMSPEDSSIYLCSVRRSGQPNTEAFFGQGTRLTVV.

Details on this clone: Other DNA sequences from this sample encode an identical CDR3 as well. The genes are TRBV6-1 and TRBJ2-2; D tentatively fits TRBD1 or TRBD2 (5 bases each). This CDR3 has 13 amino acids. Trimming removed 3 bases from V and 7 bases from J, with 9 bases in between. Looked up from germline, CDR1 is MNHNS and CDR2 is SASEGT. CDR3 region: CASSELGVGELFF. Here the CDR3 DNA reads TGTGCCAGCAGTGAGCTGGGGGTCGGGGAGCTGTTTTTT.